The entry that follows covers one T cell receptor beta chain sequence. Its antigen is currently unknown. The record originates from a study of cytomegalovirus exposure and HLA in healthy donors. Study outcomes and limitations: Researchers counted around 170 TCR beta chains as cytomegalovirus-associated. As a later analysis revealed, the rate of TCR association differed by HLA locus, with DRB1 most and HLA-C fewest. For most subjects, TCR beta sequences were reported to predict HLA-A and HLA-B alleles with accuracy. Indistinguishable V segments, including TRBV6-2 and TRBV6-3, were excluded.

This CDR3 is 13 amino acids long. V shed 2 bases and J shed 3 bases, with 10 bases lying between them. The germline V gene encodes CDR1 SQVTM and CDR2 ANQGSEA. With 60 Vbeta and 13 Jbeta primers, the PCR was carried out. Assay: immunoSEQ multiplex PCR; the TCRdb copy retains only in-frame clones and omits some. This table has approximately 97,000 clones, around 80% appearing once. The sample comprised PBMCs. V is TRBV29-1 and J is TRBJ2-5; no definite D call. The sequence was obtained from a male donor in good health and CMV-seropositive. This CDR3 is CSVENPSKETQYF. For the CDR3, the DNA is TGCAGCGTTGAAAATCCTAGTAAAGAGACCCAGTACTTC.